This is a list of T cell receptor beta chains from one sample in a study of T cells in Graves' hyperthyroidism and ophthalmopathy. TCRdb reprocessed the multiplex PCR reads with MiXCR, giving one entry per CDR3 protein. The sample yields about 480,000 distinct CDR3 sequences, roughly 22% seen once. The specimen was blood. The origin of the receptors is an older woman with Graves' ophthalmopathy. Each CDR3 is given with its conserved first and last residue. A D gene is named only where the DNA matches it firmly. Size tells how often a clone was seen (once, few, many) or the class of an expanded clone, and some rows leave it out.

D gene	V gene	CDR3 length	clone size	J gene	CDR3 DNA	CDR3 protein
TRBD1	TRBV10-3	17	many	TRBJ2-7	TGTGCCATCAGTGACCCCCCGGGACAGGGGATCCAAGACGAGCAGTACTTC	CAISDPPGQGIQDEQYF
.	TRBV30	13	.	TRBJ2-1	TGTGCCTGGAAACTCCACCTTGGGAATGAGCAGTTCTTC	CAWKLHLGNEQFF
.	TRBV25-1	15	few	TRBJ1-1	TGTGCCAGCAGTGAATGGGGGCCGGATAACACTGAAGCTTTCTTT	CASSEWGPDNTEAFF
.	TRBV14	12	many	TRBJ1-1	TGTGCCAGCAGCCAGGCAGGAGGTTTAGCTTTCTTT	CASSQAGGLAFF
.	TRBV18	16	few	TRBJ2-3	TGTGCCAGCTCACCACCTCGTACCTTGCTAACAGATACGCAGTATTTT	CASSPPRTLLTDTQYF
.	TRBV28	17	many	TRBJ2-3	TGTGCCAGCAGTACCGGGACCAGGGGAGTCAGCACAGATACGCAGTATTTT	CASSTGTRGVSTDTQYF
TRBD2	TRBV5-1	15	few	TRBJ2-1	TGCGCCAGCAGCTTGGTTGCGGGAGTGGGCGGTGAGCAGTTCTTC	CASSLVAGVGGEQFF
TRBD1	TRBV2	13	.	TRBJ1-3	TGTGCCAGCAGTGAGGACAGGGGCCCGGACCGGTATTTT	CASSEDRGPDRYF
.	TRBV20-1	13	.	TRBJ2-5	TGCAGTGCTCATTCCGGGTACCAAGAGACCCAGTACTTC	CSAHSGYQETQYF
.	TRBV11-2	15	.	TRBJ2-1	TGTGCCAGCAGCTTAGATCCCGGGAGCCACAATGAGCAGTTCTTC	CASSLDPGSHNEQFF
.	TRBV6-2/TRBV6-3	13	few	TRBJ1-5	TGTGCCAGCAATAGACAGGAGGCTCAGCCCCAGCATTTT	CASNRQEAQPQHF
.	TRBV12-3/TRBV12-4	13	many	TRBJ2-5	TGTGCCAGCAGGCTGTTCGGGGATGGGACCCAGTACTTC	CASRLFGDGTQYF
.	TRBV19	14	few	TRBJ1-1	TGTGCCAGTATCACTTCTTGGGGGGGCACTGAAGCTTTCTTT	CASITSWGGTEAFF
.	TRBV18	16	.	TRBJ1-1	TGTGCCAGCTCCACCTCCACGCCGGTCGTGAACACTGAAGCTTTCTTT	CASSTSTPVVNTEAFF
TRBD2	TRBV4-2	14	.	TRBJ2-1	TGTGCCAGCAGGGAGTTGGGGAGGGGTCAAGGGCAGTTCTTC	CASRELGRGQGQFF
TRBD2	TRBV11-2	16	many	TRBJ2-1	TGTGCCAGCAGCCCCGGGGGGACCATTCGCGACAATGAGCAGTTCTTC	CASSPGGTIRDNEQFF